Listed below are T cell receptor beta chains from one sample, sequenced in a study of brain metastases from non-small cell lung cancer. This table comes from immunoSEQ multiplex PCR, and its TCRdb copy is limited to in-frame clones, with some not included. The data show over 2,500 clones, roughly four fifths seen once. Sequencing was carried out using primary lung tumor tissue. The origin of the receptors is a donor aged 40 or older with non-small cell lung cancer. Both conserved end residues are part of each CDR3. The D gene is left open where the match is weak. Clone size is not always given. Where it is, it says once, few, many or a class for expanded clones.

v_gene	j_gene	d_gene	abundance	CDR3aa	CDR3nt
TRBV6-5	TRBJ2-2	.	.	CATPRDNTGELFF	TGTGCCACCCCCCGGGATAACACCGGGGAGCTGTTTTTT
TRBV7-2	TRBJ2-1	TRBD1	.	CASSSAGQGAIDEQFF	TGTGCCAGCAGCTCTGCCGGACAGGGGGCTATCGATGAGCAGTTCTTC
TRBV7-3	TRBJ2-5	TRBD1	.	CASSFTGGETQYF	TGTGCCAGCAGCTTTACAGGGGGCGAGACCCAGTACTTC
TRBV7-2	TRBJ2-3	.	.	CASSLEVRVGDTQYF	TGTGCCAGCAGCTTAGAGGTCCGGGTTGGAGATACGCAGTATTTT
TRBV7-3	TRBJ2-2	.	once	CASSLTRTGELFF	TGTGCCAGCAGCTTAACCAGGACCGGGGAGCTGTTTTTT
TRBV4-2	TRBJ1-1	.	.	CASSPTPNTEAFF	TGTGCCAGCAGCCCAACACCCAACACTGAAGCTTTCTTT
TRBV10-2	TRBJ2-3	.	few	CASSSTDTQYF	TGCGCCAGCAGTAGCACAGATACGCAGTATTTT
TRBV5-1	TRBJ1-1	.	.	CASSLTGWQNTEAFF	TGCGCCAGCAGCTTGACAGGGTGGCAGAACACTGAAGCTTTCTTT
TRBV2	TRBJ1-2	TRBD1	.	CTSTKDRGHIYGYTF	TGTACCAGCACCAAGGACAGGGGGCACATCTATGGCTACACCTTC
TRBV27	TRBJ2-1	TRBD2	.	CASSPLAGYLYNEQFF	TGTGCCAGCAGTCCTTTAGCGGGGTACCTTTACAATGAGCAGTTCTTC